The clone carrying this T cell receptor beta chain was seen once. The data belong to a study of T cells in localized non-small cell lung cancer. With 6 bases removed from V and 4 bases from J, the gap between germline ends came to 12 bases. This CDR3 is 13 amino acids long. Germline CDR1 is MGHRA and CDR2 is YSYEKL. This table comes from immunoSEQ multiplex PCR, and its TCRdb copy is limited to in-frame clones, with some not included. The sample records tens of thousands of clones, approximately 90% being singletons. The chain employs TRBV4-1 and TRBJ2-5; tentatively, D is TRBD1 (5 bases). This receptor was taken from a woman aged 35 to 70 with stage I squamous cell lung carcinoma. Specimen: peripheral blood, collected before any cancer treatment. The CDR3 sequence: CASRDTNGETQYF. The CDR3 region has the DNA TGCGCCAGCAGGGACACCAATGGAGAGACCCAGTACTTC.